These 31 T cell receptor beta chains originate from one sample sequenced in a study of CD8 T cells in Susac syndrome. The RNA input was about 0.5 to 1 ug, and it was reverse transcribed with random hexamers. In TCRdb, the immunoSEQ multiplex PCR reads were re-called with MiXCR into one record per CDR3 protein. This table holds some 52,000 distinct CDR3 sequences, 93% found once. The specimen sequenced was CD8+ T cells from PBMCs. The origin of the receptors is a human donor with multiple sclerosis.

This rearrangement joins TRBV6-2 or TRBV6-3 to TRBJ1-1, with TRBD1 identical over 7 bases. The germline CDR1 and CDR2 sequences are MNHEY and SVGEGT. CDR3 length equals 14 residues. The V gene end was trimmed by 2 bases and the J gene end by 4 bases; junction bases not matched to a gene: 4. The CDR3 DNA is TGTGCCAGCAGTTACCTGGCAGGGGGCACTGAAGCTTTCTTT. As protein: CASSYLAGGTEAFF.

The chain joins TRBV7-9 to TRBJ2-7, with D maybe TRBD2 (5 bases). Germline V CDR1 and CDR2: SEHNR, FQNEAQ (reference sequence). The V and J ends lost 4 bases and 5 bases respectively, with 12 bases between them. The CDR3 spans 13 residues. The CDR3 DNA reads TGTGCCAGCAGCTCGGGGTTGACCCACGAGCAGTACTTC. Translating it yields CASSSGLTHEQYF.

V usage is TRBV6-4 and J usage is TRBJ2-5; either TRBD1 or TRBD2 may supply D (6 bases each). CDR1 is MRHNA and CDR2 is SNTAGT in the germline V gene. The CDR3 has 15 amino acids. V was trimmed by 5 bases and J by 2 bases, leaving 15 bases between them. The CDR3 nucleotides are TGTGCCAGCAGTAATTCCGGGGGCGGTCAAGAGACCCAGTACTTC. Protein: CASSNSGGGQETQYF.

The chain links TRBV7-6 to TRBJ2-1, with D unresolved. Germline V CDR1 and CDR2: SGHVS, FNYEAQ. The CDR3 is made up of 14 amino acids. The ends were cut back, 0 bases at V and 7 bases at J, with 10 bases in the middle. This chain's CDR3 is CASSLALGWNEQFF. CDR3 DNA sequence: TGTGCCAGCAGCTTAGCGTTGGGGTGGAATGAGCAGTTCTTC.

The chain has TRBV6-5 and TRBJ1-2; 9 bases match TRBD1. J lost 5 bases, V lost 4 bases, and 5 bases had no gene match. Germline values: CDR1 MNHEY, CDR2 SVGAGI. This CDR3 spans 14 amino acids. The CDR3 reads CASSFDDRGYGYTF. CDR3 bases: TGTGCCAGCAGTTTCGACGACAGGGGGTATGGCTACACCTTC.

J is TRBJ1-2 and V is TRBV9, with TRBD1 matching 8 bases. The CDR3 extends over 15 amino acids. Germline V gene sequence: CDR1 SGDLS, CDR2 YYNGEE. The junction had 8 bases not matched to a gene; V was cut back by 3 bases and J by 4 bases. The CDR3 sequence is CASSASSGGVYGYTF. The CDR3 bases are TGTGCCAGCAGCGCCTCCTCAGGGGGCGTCTATGGCTACACCTTC.

This chain links TRBV27 with TRBJ1-5; a weak D match, TRBD1 (5 bases). V was trimmed by 6 bases and J by 3 bases, leaving 15 bases between them. The germline CDR1 and CDR2 sequences are MNHEY and SMNVEV (reference sequence). This CDR3 has 15 residues. DNA of the CDR3: TGTGCCAGCAGCTGGACCGGGGCTCTCAATCAGCCCCAGCATTTT. Protein sequence: CASSWTGALNQPQHF.

The gene calls are TRBV4-3 and TRBJ2-1; tentatively, D is TRBD2 (5 bases). This CDR3 region has 15 residues. The V end was cut by 3 bases, the J end by 0 bases, with 9 bases between. Germline assignment: CDR1 LGHNA and CDR2 YSLEER. The CDR3 nucleotides are TGCGCCAGCAGCCATGGGGAGAGCTCCTACAATGAGCAGTTCTTC. This encodes CASSHGESSYNEQFF.

The V call is TRBV11-2, the J call TRBJ2-6, with D tentatively TRBD2 (7 bases). Trimming pared 7 bases from V and 2 bases from J, leaving 12 bases between. Germline V gene sequence: CDR1 SGHAT, CDR2 FQNNGV. CDR3 length equals 15 residues. CDR3 DNA: TGTGCCAGCACCGGGGGGCTGACTGGGGCCAACGTCCTGACTTTC. Its protein is CASTGGLTGANVLTF.

This chain links TRBV10-3 with TRBJ1-3, with D perhaps TRBD1 (6 bases). The CDR3 covers 17 residues. Trimming cost V 3 bases and J 0 bases, with 15 bases left between them. Germline V gene data show CDR1 as ENHRY and CDR2 as SYGVKD. CDR3 amino acids: CAISDPGTWSSGNTIYF. The CDR3 nucleotides are TGTGCCATCAGTGACCCCGGGACATGGAGCTCTGGAAACACCATATATTTT.

CDR3 bases: TGTGCCAGCAGCGGACCTTCGGACGGGACCCCCGGCAATCAGCCCCAGCATTTT. Translated: CASSGPSDGTPGNQPQHF. The gene calls are TRBV7-9 and TRBJ1-5, with D perhaps matching TRBD1 (5 bases). Germline CDR1 and CDR2: SEHNR and FQNEAQ (reference sequence). This CDR3 is 18 amino acids long. V lost 5 bases, J lost 2 bases, and 22 bases lay in between.

The gene calls are TRBV5-4 and TRBJ1-2; 8 nucleotides agree with TRBD1. Trimming cost V 4 bases and J 4 bases; bases outside gene matches: 6. CDR3 length equals 14 residues. Germline CDR1 SGHNT, CDR2 YYREEE (reference sequence). The CDR3 DNA reads as TGTGCCAGCAGCCCGACCAGGGGGCCCTATGGCTACACCTTC. Protein product: CASSPTRGPYGYTF.

The rearrangement joins TRBV2 to TRBJ1-5; 7 bases are a match to TRBD1. There are 14 residues in the CDR3. With 3 bases clipped from V and 5 bases from J, the junction kept 4 bases outside the gene matches. Germline-derived CDR1 and CDR2 are SNHLY and FYNNEI. CDR3 amino acids: CASSDQQGYQPQHF. As DNA, the CDR3 is TGTGCCAGCAGTGACCAACAGGGGTATCAGCCCCAGCATTTT.

The V gene is TRBV20-1, the J gene TRBJ1-2; TRBD1 might be the D (5 bases). Trimming cost V 5 bases and J 8 bases, with 21 bases left between them. The CDR3 has 14 residues. CDR1 is DFQATT, CDR2 SNEGSKA, per germline (reference sequence). The CDR3 loop reads CSAPSGDQKGGYTF. CDR3 bases: TGCAGTGCTCCCTCGGGCGACCAAAAGGGGGGCTACACCTTC.

V gene TRBV11-2 combines with J gene TRBJ2-7; 8 positions agree with TRBD1. Germline V lookup: CDR1 SGHAT, CDR2 FQNNGV. V gave up 5 bases and J gave up 0 bases; unmatched junction bases: 6. This CDR3 is built from 15 residues. The CDR3 region is CASSAPGTGSYEQYF. For the CDR3, the DNA is TGTGCCAGCAGCGCCCCCGGGACAGGCTCCTACGAGCAGTACTTC.

This clonotype was picked up a small number of times. The chain combines TRBV9 with TRBJ1-6, with D perhaps matching TRBD1 (5 bases). V lost 3 bases, J lost 0 bases, and 10 bases lay in between. CDR1 is SGDLS and CDR2 is YYNGEE in the germline V gene. The CDR3 is 16 amino acids. The CDR3, as DNA: TGTGCCAGCAGCGCCACGGGGCCCTCCTATAATTCACCCCTCCACTTT. This translates into CASSATGPSYNSPLHF.

The genes are TRBV7-9 and TRBJ1-1; no reliable D call. V lost 5 bases to trimming and J lost 10 bases, with 14 bases between them. The CDR3 has 12 residues. Germline lookup yields CDR1 SEHNR and CDR2 FQNEAQ (reference sequence). This CDR3 reads CASSDGSLGAFF. The CDR3 DNA follows: TGTGCCAGCAGCGATGGGTCGTTAGGAGCTTTCTTT.

The CDR3 coding sequence is TGTGCCAGCAGCCAAGATCGGGACGGGGAGCCGGAGGAGACCCAGTACTTC. This encodes CASSQDRDGEPEETQYF. This chain joins TRBV3-1 and TRBJ2-5; the D gene could be TRBD1 or TRBD2 (5 bases each). Germline V gives CDR1 LGHDT, CDR2 YNNKEL (reference sequence). V was pared by 0 bases and J by 5 bases, with 19 bases between. The CDR3 contains 17 residues.

The rearrangement links TRBV20-1 to TRBJ2-1; D gene ambiguous. Deletions cut 0 bases from V and 0 bases from J, with 9 bases between. The CDR3 covers 15 residues. Looked up from germline, CDR1 is DFQATT and CDR2 is SNEGSKA (reference sequence). The CDR3 nucleotides are TGCAGTGCTAGAGATCCGGGTAACTCCTACAATGAGCAGTTCTTC. It encodes CSARDPGNSYNEQFF.

The chain couples TRBV6-5 to TRBJ2-2; D not resolved. Germline V lookup: CDR1 MNHEY, CDR2 SVGAGI. The CDR3 length is 11 residues. V shed 4 bases and J shed 6 bases, with 3 bases lying between them. CDR3 nucleotide sequence: TGTGCCAGCAGTTTCGCCGGGGAGCTGTTTTTT. It specifies CASSFAGELFF.

In its sample, this clonotype was seen once. The rearrangement uses TRBV9 and TRBJ2-6; D ambiguous. Looked up from germline, CDR1 is SGDLS and CDR2 is YYNGEE. The ends were cut back, 3 bases at V and 1 base at J, with 11 bases in the middle. The CDR3 extends over 16 amino acids. The DNA for the CDR3 is TGTGCCAGCAGCGCCCGGATGGGATCTGGGGCCAACGTCCTGACTTTC. Its protein is CASSARMGSGANVLTF.

In the case of this clonotype: The conserved phenylalanine or tryptophan normally closing the CDR3 is absent here, so this likely arose from a read error. The chain joins TRBV9 to TRBJ1-5; D is ambiguous. This CDR3 contains 15 residues. The V end lost 0 bases, the J end lost 7 bases, and 14 bases lay between the germline ends. Germline V lookup: CDR1 SGDLS, CDR2 YYNGEE. The CDR3 protein is CASSVAGRPGQPQHS. CDR3 in DNA: TGTGCCAGCAGCGTAGCGGGCAGGCCGGGGCAGCCCCAGCATTCT.

The V and J genes are TRBV7-8 and TRBJ1-4; D unresolved. Germline-derived CDR1 and CDR2 are SGHVS and FQNEAQ. The CDR3 consists of 13 residues. V was clipped by 5 bases and J by 4 bases, with 8 bases between them. CDR3 residues: CASSLRFNEKLFF. Here the CDR3 DNA reads TGTGCCAGCAGCCTTCGGTTTAATGAAAAACTGTTTTTT.

The chain uses TRBV29-1 and TRBJ1-1, with D tentatively TRBD1 (6 bases). Germline assignment: CDR1 SQVTM and CDR2 ANQGSEA. Trimming stripped 3 bases from V and 8 bases from J, with 10 bases between. This CDR3 is 11 amino acids long. The DNA of the CDR3 is TGCAGCGTTGATGCCGGGGGCGAAGCTTTCTTT. Translated: CSVDAGGEAFF.

This clonotype was observed a few times. The chain couples TRBV4-2 to TRBJ2-7; TRBD2 is a possible D gene (5 bases). Germline CDR1 and CDR2: LGHNA and YNFKEQ. The germline V and J ends were trimmed by 0 bases and 3 bases, with 12 bases remaining between them. There are 15 residues in the CDR3. CDR3 region: CASSQESLAGYEQYF. CDR3 DNA: TGTGCCAGCAGCCAAGAAAGTCTAGCCGGCTACGAGCAGTACTTC.

With respect to this clonotype: At one end the junction does not follow the germline gene, possibly because of a read error. The V gene is TRBV6-5, the J gene TRBJ1-2; 7 positions match TRBD1. CDR1 MNHEY and CDR2 SVGAGI come from the germline V gene. The CDR3 extends over 12 amino acids. The CDR3 coding sequence is TGTGCCAGCAGTCCCACGGGACAGCCTGTCGCCTTC. It specifies CASSPTGQPVAF.

The rearrangement uses TRBV6-2 or TRBV6-3 and TRBJ2-1; either TRBD1 or TRBD2 may fit D (6 bases each). This CDR3 has 15 amino acids. V lost 2 bases and J 1 base, leaving 9 bases between the germline ends. Germline values: CDR1 MNHEY, CDR2 SVGEGT. The CDR3 spells CASSYGGLSYNEQFF. As DNA, the CDR3 is TGTGCCAGCAGTTACGGGGGGCTATCCTACAATGAGCAGTTCTTC.

This clonotype was picked up one time. The V gene is TRBV9, the J gene TRBJ1-5, with D perhaps matching TRBD1 (5 bases). Trimming took off 0 bases at V and 3 bases at J, with 10 bases between the two ends. CDR1 SGDLS and CDR2 YYNGEE come from the germline V gene. The CDR3 extends over 15 amino acids. CDR3 in amino acids: CASSVADSVNQPQHF. The CDR3 DNA reads as TGTGCCAGCAGCGTAGCTGACAGCGTCAATCAGCCCCAGCATTTT.

The chain links TRBV2 to TRBJ1-2; perhaps TRBD1 as D (5 bases). V shed 4 bases and J shed 4 bases, with 19 bases lying between them. CDR1 is SNHLY and CDR2 is FYNNEI in the germline V gene. This CDR3 contains 16 residues. In DNA, the CDR3 is TGTGCCAGCAGTGCTGCTTTAAGGGCGGGGGTCTATGGCTACACCTTC. This codes for CASSAALRAGVYGYTF.

The chain employs TRBV20-1 and TRBJ2-2; tentatively, D is TRBD1 (5 bases). Germline V gene lookup returns CDR1 DFQATT and CDR2 SNEGSKA (reference sequence). Trimming pared 6 bases from V and 7 bases from J, leaving 15 bases between. The CDR3 sequence is 13 residues long. The CDR3: CSALDTLGGELFF. In nucleotides, the CDR3 is TGCAGTGCCTTGGACACCTTGGGCGGGGAGCTGTTTTTT.

The V and J genes are TRBV19 and TRBJ2-7, with TRBD2 identical over 12 bases. The CDR3 totals 13 residues. Looked up from germline, CDR1 is LNHDA and CDR2 is SQIVND (reference sequence). V was pared by 6 bases and J by 4 bases, with 1 base of the junction left unmatched. DNA of the CDR3: TGTGCCAGTAGCACTAGCGGGGGGTACGAGCAGTACTTC. Its translation: CASSTSGGYEQYF.